These 10 T cell receptor beta chains were sequenced from one sample in a study of response to subunit inactivated influenza vaccine. TCRdb independently ran MiXCR on the RT-PCR reads; one entry per CDR3 protein. The sample carries just under 550,000 distinct CDR3 sequences, less than 25% recorded once. This same sample was also taken into another study, of T cells expressing NK-cell markers. This second study notes: 5'RACE template switching built TCR beta cDNA with unique molecular identifiers.

This specimen was CD4+ T cells sorted from PBMCs, taken 11 to 12 days after vaccination. The receptors derive from a man aged 50 or older who received an inactivated influenza vaccine.

CDR3 protein: CASSHKSGTGEQFF. The DNA of the CDR3 is TGCGCCAGCAGCCATAAATCGGGTACCGGTGAGCAGTTCTTC. The gene calls are TRBV4-3 and TRBJ2-1; D remains ambiguous. Germline values: CDR1 LGHNA, CDR2 YSLEER. V lost 3 bases, J lost 9 bases, and 15 bases lay in between. The length of the CDR3 is 14 residues.

This clonotype was picked up a small number of times. This chain connects TRBV4-2 to TRBJ2-1; either TRBD1 or TRBD2 may supply D (5 bases each). The length of the CDR3 is 14 residues. From germline, CDR1 is LGHNA and CDR2 YNFKEQ. With 3 bases removed from V and 8 bases from J, the gap between germline ends came to 14 bases. Written as DNA, the CDR3 is TGTGCCAGCAGCCATGGACCAGGGCGGGATGAGCAGTTCTTC. It is translated as CASSHGPGRDEQFF.

This chain links TRBV12-3 or TRBV12-4 with TRBJ1-1; D gene unclear. With 3 bases removed from V and 1 base from J, the gap between germline ends came to 6 bases. The CDR3 covers 13 residues. The CDR3 coding sequence is TGTGCCAGCAGTTTGAAGCGGAACACTGAAGCTTTCTTT. Translation: CASSLKRNTEAFF.

This clonotype was found many times. This CDR3 is CASSQTPGLSNQPQHF. For the CDR3, the DNA is TGCGCCAGCAGCCAGACCCCTGGATTAAGCAATCAGCCCCAGCATTTT. This rearrangement joins TRBV4-1 to TRBJ1-5; D is uncertain. CDR3 length equals 16 residues. Germline-derived CDR1 and CDR2 are MGHRA and YSYEKL. V lost 3 bases and J 1 base, leaving 13 bases between the germline ends.

This clonotype was picked up a small number of times. This sequence joins TRBV11-2 and TRBJ2-1, with a weak D call TRBD2 (5 bases). Looked up from germline, CDR1 is SGHAT and CDR2 is FQNNGV. V was cut by 2 bases and J by 7 bases, with 6 bases left in between. The CDR3 contains 12 residues. CDR3 amino acids: CASSLRRNEQFF. CDR3 DNA sequence: TGTGCCAGCAGCTTAAGGAGGAATGAGCAGTTCTTC.

At least ten counts were recorded for this clonotype. This CDR3 reads CASSSMLYGYTF. In DNA, the CDR3 is TGTGCCAGCAGTTCCATGCTCTATGGCTACACCTTC. The V call is TRBV12-3 or TRBV12-4, the J call TRBJ1-2; D unclear. The CDR3 consists of 12 residues. The ends were cut back, 4 bases at V and 4 bases at J, with 7 bases in the middle.

Written as DNA, the CDR3 is TGTGCCAGCACCGGGGGGGGGCTAGCCACAGATACGCAGTATTTT. The encoded protein is CASTGGGLATDTQYF. The chain links TRBV6-2 or TRBV6-3 to TRBJ2-3, with 8 bases lining up with TRBD2. The CDR3 length is 15 residues. In germline, CDR1 is MNHEY, CDR2 SVGEGT. The J segment lost 2 bases and the V segment lost 7 bases, leaving 8 bases of the junction unmatched.

V and J are TRBV20-1 and TRBJ2-7, with 7 bases matching TRBD1. J was trimmed by 1 base and V by 7 bases; bases with no gene match: 7. The CDR3 sequence is 13 residues long. Germline V gives CDR1 DFQATT, CDR2 SNEGSKA (reference sequence). The CDR3 spells CSVGDSSSYEQYF. Written as DNA, the CDR3 is TGCAGTGTGGGGGACAGCTCGTCCTACGAGCAGTACTTC.

This clonotype was counted only a few times. V gene TRBV11-2 combines with J gene TRBJ2-3; 9 bases agree with TRBD2. CDR1 and CDR2 from the germline V gene are SGHAT and FQNNGV. The ends lost 4 bases at V and 1 base at J; junction bases unmatched: 12. CDR3 length: 18 residues. CDR3 amino acids: CASSSRIGLAGRTDTQYF. The DNA of the CDR3 is TGTGCCAGCAGCTCGCGGATAGGGCTAGCGGGGCGCACAGATACGCAGTATTTT.

The J gene is TRBJ1-5, the V gene TRBV27, with a weak D call TRBD1 (6 bases). The CDR3 covers 15 residues. The germline V gene encodes CDR1 MNHEY and CDR2 SMNVEV (reference sequence). V shed 5 bases and J shed 2 bases, with 13 bases lying between them. CDR3 nucleotide sequence: TGTGCCAGCAGTCCGGCCGGGGGGCGCAATCAGCCCCAGCATTTT. Protein sequence: CASSPAGGRNQPQHF.